This record covers a single T cell receptor beta chain. These data come from a study of shared clonotypes between healthy human individuals. CDR3 length: 16 amino acids. The germline CDR1 and CDR2 sequences are SGHVS and FNYEAQ. Trimming left V 7 bases short and J 0 bases short, with 16 bases between. The input for sorted-subset replicate PCRs was about 0.2 ug DNA, 25,000 to 30,000 T cell genomes. The assay was immunoSEQ multiplex PCR, and TCRdb's table has in-frame clones only and misses some. The data contain some 2,500,000 clones, 93% of them singletons. This clonotype originated in a man aged 18 to 35 in good health. Some clones in this sample may be carry-over from other donors' samples. The sequencing input was naive CD4+ T cells from PBMCs. Subset: CD45RA+ positively selected. The chain uses TRBV7-6 and TRBJ2-1; D might be TRBD2 (6 bases). The CDR3 nucleotides are TGTGCCAGCACCCCATTAGCGGATATCTCCTACAATGAGCAGTTCTTC. It translates to CASTPLADISYNEQFF.